These T cell receptor beta chains were read from a single sample in a study of blood T cell repertoires in COVID-19. Here immunoSEQ multiplex PCR was the method, and the copy in TCRdb shows in-frame clones only, minus some. The table has under 50,000 clones, 80% to 90% seen once. Sequencing was performed on peripheral blood. Source of these receptors: a man aged 65 to 79 with active COVID-19. Each CDR3 is given with its conserved first and last residue. The D gene is left open where the match is weak. Clone size, where shown, is once, few, many, or a class for clones that have expanded.

CASSRSQGAREKLFF,TGTGCCAGCAGTAGGTCACAGGGGGCTCGGGAAAAACTGTTTTTT,TRBJ1-4,.,TRBD1,TRBV28
CASSLGAGGNYGYTF,TGTGCCAGCAGCTTAGGGGCAGGGGGTAACTATGGCTACACCTTC,TRBJ1-2,.,TRBD1,TRBV7-8
CASSSPGVSSYEQYF,TGTGCCAGCAGTTCCCCGGGGGTGAGCTCCTACGAGCAGTACTTC,TRBJ2-7,.,.,TRBV6-5
CASSSELAGYNEQFF,TGTGCCAGCAGCTCCGAATTAGCGGGGTACAATGAGCAGTTCTTC,TRBJ2-1,.,TRBD2,TRBV3-1/TRBV3-2
CASSGISPDTQYF,TGTGCCAGCAGCGGTATAAGCCCAGATACGCAGTATTTT,TRBJ2-3,.,.,TRBV11-3
CASSQVPGMGSFF,TGTGCCAGCAGCCAAGTGCCAGGGATGGGATCTTTCTTT,TRBJ1-1,few,.,TRBV14
CASSAGQGVIEQYF,TGTGCCAGCAGCGCCGGACAGGGTGTCATCGAGCAGTACTTC,TRBJ2-7,.,TRBD1,TRBV9
CASSPGTGGSYEQYF,TGTGCCAGCAGCCCCGGGACAGGGGGCTCCTACGAGCAGTACTTC,TRBJ2-7,.,TRBD1,TRBV27
CASSSRGIGTQYF,TGTGCCAGCAGCTCCAGGGGGATCGGGACCCAGTACTTC,TRBJ2-5,.,TRBD1,TRBV5-4
CASSLGPGLAGLTDTQYF,TGTGCCAGCAGCTTAGGACCTGGGCTAGCGGGGTTGACAGATACGCAGTATTTT,TRBJ2-3,.,TRBD2,TRBV7-3
CASSGGQGAQYF,TGTGCCAGCAGTGGCGGACAGGGTGCGCAGTACTTC,TRBJ2-7,.,TRBD1,TRBV2
CASSQDGTSGNSYEQYF,TGTGCCAGCAGCCAAGATGGGACTAGCGGGAATTCATACGAGCAGTACTTC,TRBJ2-7,.,TRBD2,TRBV4-2
CASSLSPGTNQPQHF,TGTGCCAGCAGTTTAAGCCCGGGAACTAATCAGCCCCAGCATTTT,TRBJ1-5,.,.,TRBV28
CASSQGQGREKLFF,TGTGCCAGCAGCCAAGGTCAGGGGCGAGAAAAACTGTTTTTT,TRBJ1-4,.,.,TRBV3-1/TRBV3-2
CASSETGGRTDTQYF,TGTGCCAGCAGCGAAACAGGGGGCCGAACAGATACGCAGTATTTT,TRBJ2-3,.,TRBD1,TRBV7-9
CASTLGQSYGYTF,TGCGCCAGCACCCTGGGACAGTCCTATGGCTACACCTTC,TRBJ1-2,.,TRBD1,TRBV5-1
CASSSRQVQYF,TGTGCCAGCAGCTCCAGACAGGTCCAGTACTTC,TRBJ2-7,.,.,TRBV11-2
CASSLGAGAPTGELFF,TGTGCCAGCAGCTTAGGGGCGGGGGCACCCACCGGGGAGCTGTTTTTT,TRBJ2-2,.,.,TRBV7-9
CASSKGTEEKLFF,TGTGCCAGTAGTAAGGGGACTGAGGAAAAACTGTTTTTT,TRBJ1-4,.,.,TRBV19
CASSWGGTSPYNEQFF,TGTGCCAGCAGCTGGGGGGGGACTAGCCCCTACAATGAGCAGTTCTTC,TRBJ2-1,.,.,TRBV21-1
CASSLARQHGYTF,TGTGCCAGCAGTTTAGCGAGGCAGCATGGCTACACCTTC,TRBJ1-2,.,.,TRBV12-3/TRBV12-4
CASSETGVREKLFF,TGTGCCAGCAGTGAAACCGGGGTCAGGGAAAAACTGTTTTTT,TRBJ1-4,.,.,TRBV2
CASSPTTPEEEQFF,TGTGCCAGCTCCCCCACCACTCCCGAGGAGGAGCAGTTCTTC,TRBJ2-1,.,.,TRBV18
CASSRQGIGSEAFF,TGTGCCAGCAGTCGTCAGGGTATCGGCAGTGAAGCTTTCTTT,TRBJ1-1,few,.,TRBV7-6
CASRLYLSGGAGEQFF,TGTGCCAGCAGACTCTATCTTAGCGGGGGGGCTGGTGAGCAGTTCTTC,TRBJ2-1,.,TRBD2,TRBV5-6
CASSVNPREQYF,TGTGCCAGCAGCGTAAATCCGAGGGAGCAGTACTTC,TRBJ2-7,.,.,TRBV9
CASSWGTGASYEQYF,TGTGCCAGCAGCTGGGGGACAGGAGCCTCCTACGAGCAGTACTTC,TRBJ2-7,.,TRBD1,TRBV7-9
CASKSGGTNSPLHF,TGTGCCAGTAAGTCAGGGGGTACAAATTCACCCCTCCACTTT,TRBJ1-6,.,TRBD1,TRBV19
CASSIFDQETQYF,TGTGCCAGTAGTATATTCGACCAAGAGACCCAGTACTTC,TRBJ2-5,.,.,TRBV19
CASSQNPRGNYGYTF,TGTGCCAGCAGCCAAAACCCCAGGGGGAACTATGGCTACACCTTC,TRBJ1-2,.,TRBD1,TRBV6-5
CASSPRTGVYEQYF,TGTGCCAGTAGTCCGCGGACAGGGGTCTACGAGCAGTACTTC,TRBJ2-7,.,TRBD1,TRBV19
CATSRGIGQYQETQYF,TGTGCCACCAGCAGAGGGATAGGACAGTACCAAGAGACCCAGTACTTC,TRBJ2-5,.,.,TRBV15
CASSTIPGLAADTQYF,TGTGCCAGCAGCACCATCCCGGGACTAGCGGCAGATACGCAGTATTTT,TRBJ2-3,.,TRBD2,TRBV6-2/TRBV6-3
CASSLETGGYNEQFF,TGTGCCAGCAGCTTAGAAACGGGGGGCTACAATGAGCAGTTCTTC,TRBJ2-1,.,TRBD2,TRBV13
CASSVGLAGGSYEQYF,TGTGCCAGCAGCGTAGGGCTAGCGGGGGGATCCTACGAGCAGTACTTC,TRBJ2-7,.,TRBD2,TRBV9
CASRLGRNEQFF,TGTGCCAGCCGGTTGGGGCGCAATGAGCAGTTCTTC,TRBJ2-1,.,.,TRBV19
CASSEALRLPKNIQYF,TGTGCCAGCAGTGAAGCGCTTCGTCTACCCAAAAACATTCAGTACTTC,TRBJ2-4,.,.,TRBV2
CASSLGTESYEQYF,TGTGCCAGCAGCTTAGGGACAGAGTCCTACGAGCAGTACTTC,TRBJ2-7,.,.,TRBV11-2
CSARVTDTQYF,TGCAGTGCTAGAGTAACAGATACGCAGTATTTT,TRBJ2-3,.,.,TRBV20-1
CASSWETPHTEAFF,TGTGCCAGCAGTTGGGAGACACCTCACACTGAAGCTTTCTTT,TRBJ1-1,once,.,TRBV7-2
CASSLDNRWETQYF,TGTGCCAGCAGCTTAGATAACCGGTGGGAGACCCAGTACTTC,TRBJ2-5,.,.,TRBV7-9
CASSLDIGQENQPQHF,TGTGCCAGCAGCTTAGATATTGGCCAAGAAAATCAGCCCCAGCATTTT,TRBJ1-5,.,.,TRBV7-2
CASSLYQGSSGNTIYF,TGTGCCAGCAGCTTGTACCAGGGCAGCTCTGGAAACACCATATATTTT,TRBJ1-3,.,.,TRBV5-4
CASSLVPPGTSGGTVYEQYF,TGCGCCAGCAGCTTGGTCCCTCCCGGGACTAGCGGGGGGACAGTCTACGAGCAGTACTTC,TRBJ2-7,.,TRBD2,TRBV5-1
CASSYQGFDTEAFF,TGTGCCAGCAGTTACCAGGGTTTTGACACTGAAGCTTTCTTT,TRBJ1-1,.,.,TRBV6-5
CASLPRAGGAYNEQFF,TGTGCTAGTCTCCCGCGGGCAGGGGGCGCCTACAATGAGCAGTTCTTC,TRBJ2-1,.,TRBD1,TRBV12-5